The 29 T cell receptor beta chains listed next were all sequenced from one sample in a study of T cell responses to AZD1222 COVID-19 vaccine (dated by TCRdb to the early 2020s). The library came from the immunoSEQ multiplex PCR assay. TCRdb retrieved this table from immuneACCESS and kept in-frame rearrangements only. Not all clones are present; in checked studies, unresolved V genes account for under half, and no reason is known for the remainder. The sample table shows some 130,000 clones, and over 85% are seen once. Clones ranked in the top ten supply 3.1% of the sample. Sample time point, as interpreted from the label and publication: baseline before first vaccination. Specimen: peripheral blood, collected on day 0 of AZD1222 vaccination. Receptors were obtained from an adult in good health.

This chain uses TRBV21-1 with TRBJ2-7; the DNA was not compared with TRBD2, the D call given in the table. TRBV21-1 is termed a pseudogene. The CDR3 is 12 amino acids. The CDR3, as DNA: TGTGCCTCGCCGGGGGGGCTTGGGGAGCAGTACTTC. The encoded protein is CASPGGLGEQYF.

J is TRBJ1-1 and V is TRBV4-3; D gene uncertain. Germline V gene data show CDR1 as LGHNA and CDR2 as YSLEER. V lost 0 bases and J lost 2, with 10 bases in between. There are 15 residues in the CDR3. The CDR3 is CASSQEYSQNTEAFF. As DNA, the CDR3 is TGCGCCAGCAGCCAAGAGTACAGCCAAAACACTGAAGCTTTCTTT.

V is TRBV7-3 and J is TRBJ2-1; 11 nucleotides agree with TRBD2. The CDR3 has 15 amino acids. Looked up from germline, CDR1 is SGHTA and CDR2 is FQGTGA. Losses at the gene ends were 1 base for V and 10 bases for J; bases not matched to a gene: 6. The CDR3 DNA sequence: TGTGCCAGCAGCTTAAGCCTAGCGGGAGGCGGAGAGCAGTTCTTC. Its translation: CASSLSLAGGGEQFF. The entire variable domain, with the rest obtained from reference TRBV7-3 and TRBJ2-1, is as follows: GAGVSQTPSNKVTEKGKYVELRCDPISGHTALYWYRQSLGQGPEFLIYFQGTGAADDSGLPNDRFFAVRPEGSVSTLKIQRTERGDSAVYLCASSLSLAGGGEQFFGPGTRLTVL.

The J gene is TRBJ1-2, the V gene TRBV30, with 8 bases fitting TRBD1. Germline-derived CDR1 and CDR2 are GTSNPN and SVGIG (reference sequence). This CDR3 region has 13 residues. After removal of 5 bases from V and 4 bases from J, the junction contained 6 bases not matched to a gene. CDR3 region: CAWGGQGGYGYTF. The CDR3 DNA follows: TGTGCCTGGGGCGGACAGGGAGGCTATGGCTACACCTTC.

The chain recombines TRBV6-6 with TRBJ1-5, with 8 bases fitting TRBD1. V was pared by 2 bases and J by 7 bases, with 7 bases of the junction left unmatched. CDR1 is MNHNY, CDR2 SVGAGI, per germline (reference sequence). The CDR3 spans 15 residues. DNA for the CDR3: TGTGCCAGCAGTTACACAGGGGGGTCGGGACAGCCCCAGCATTTT. Translated: CASSYTGGSGQPQHF.

The V and J genes are TRBV28 and TRBJ2-1, with 16 bases aligning to TRBD2. Unmatched junction bases numbered 20, after V lost 6 bases and J lost 6 bases. This CDR3 spans 21 amino acids. CDR1 MDHEN and CDR2 SYDVKM come from the germline V gene. CDR3 sequence: CASSSSRPGLAGGWGGNEQFF. The DNA for the CDR3 is TGTGCCAGCAGCTCCTCTCGACCGGGACTAGCGGGAGGGTGGGGCGGCAATGAGCAGTTCTTC.

The chain links TRBV20-1 to TRBJ1-5; D is unclear. The CDR3 totals 10 residues. The ends were cut back, 8 bases at V and 4 bases at J, with 6 bases in the middle. Germline values: CDR1 DFQATT, CDR2 SNEGSKA (reference sequence). This CDR3 reads CSPYNQPQHF. The CDR3 coding sequence is TGCAGTCCCTATAATCAGCCCCAGCATTTT.

The genes are TRBV6-2 or TRBV6-3 and TRBJ2-7; 8 nucleotides line up with TRBD1. Germline CDR1 is MNHEY and CDR2 is SVGEGT. The CDR3 is 15 residues long. Trimming cost V 7 bases and J 2 bases; bases outside gene matches: 10. The CDR3 spells CASNPDPGQAYEQYF. The CDR3 bases are TGTGCCAGCAACCCCGACCCGGGACAGGCCTACGAGCAGTACTTC.

The CDR3 reads CSAESTDTQYF. The CDR3, as DNA: TGCAGTGCCGAAAGCACAGATACGCAGTATTTT. The chain recombines TRBV20-1 with TRBJ2-3; D is unclear. Trimming removed 6 bases at V and 0 bases at J, with 4 bases between. CDR1 and CDR2 (germline): DFQATT, SNEGSKA (reference sequence). The CDR3 loop spans 11 amino acids.

This rearrangement joins TRBV7-9 to TRBJ2-3, with a possible D match to TRBD2 (6 bases). The CDR3 extends over 13 amino acids. Trimming stripped 3 bases from V and 6 bases from J, with 10 bases between. Germline CDR1 and CDR2: SEHNR and FQNEAQ (reference sequence). The CDR3 nucleotides read TGTGCCAGCAGCTTCGCAGGGAGGGATACGCAGTATTTT. As protein: CASSFAGRDTQYF.

The rearrangement uses TRBV28 and TRBJ2-7, with D perhaps TRBD2 (5 bases). The CDR3 sequence is 11 residues long. Trimming took off 9 bases at V and 0 bases at J, with 6 bases between the two ends. CDR1 MDHEN and CDR2 SYDVKM come from the germline V gene. CDR3 DNA sequence: TGTGCCAGTCGGGACTCCTACGAGCAGTACTTC. This translates into CASRDSYEQYF.

The chain carries TRBV5-1 and TRBJ1-2; D may be TRBD1 (5 bases). Trimming took 4 bases from V and 7 from J, leaving 11 bases between them. The CDR3 totals 12 residues. Germline V gene lookup returns CDR1 SGHRS and CDR2 YFSETQ. In DNA, the CDR3 is TGCGCCAGCAGCATCCAGGGAGCTGGCTACACCTTC. Protein sequence: CASSIQGAGYTF.

V usage is TRBV27 and J usage is TRBJ2-7; TRBD1 might be the D (5 bases). The CDR3 runs to 12 residues. From germline, CDR1 is MNHEY and CDR2 SMNVEV (reference sequence). V was clipped by 6 bases and J by 5 bases, with 11 bases between them. The DNA of the CDR3 is TGTGCCAGCAGACACCAGGGCCACGAGCAGTACTTC. This translates into CASRHQGHEQYF.

This clone appeared a single time. V usage is TRBV7-3 and J usage is TRBJ2-5, with a possible D match to TRBD1 (6 bases). Germline lookup yields CDR1 SGHTA and CDR2 FQGTGA. V was trimmed by 5 bases and J by 8 bases, leaving 18 bases between them. The CDR3 runs to 14 residues. The CDR3 sequence: CASSPTGQGLTQYF. The CDR3 nucleotides are TGTGCCAGCAGCCCCACGGGGCAGGGGTTAACCCAGTACTTC. Variable domain in full (rest from reference TRBV7-3 and TRBJ2-5): GAGVSQTPSNKVTEKGKYVELRCDPISGHTALYWYRQSLGQGPEFLIYFQGTGAADDSGLPNDRFFAVRPEGSVSTLKIQRTERGDSAVYLCASSPTGQGLTQYFGPGTRLLVL.

The chain uses TRBV28 and TRBJ1-6; D unclear. The CDR3 totals 15 residues. V dropped 7 bases and J dropped 10 bases, with 20 bases sitting between them. The V gene's germline CDR1 is MDHEN and CDR2 SYDVKM. The CDR3 DNA sequence: TGTGCCAGCACTACCGAACCCTTCCTAGGGTCACCCCTCCACTTT. Amino acids: CASTTEPFLGSPLHF.

This chain joins TRBV4-2 and TRBJ1-4; D ambiguous. Germline CDR1 LGHNA, CDR2 YNFKEQ. The V and J ends lost 0 bases and 2 bases respectively, with 7 bases between them. The CDR3 length is 15 residues. The CDR3 spells CASSQEGATNEKLFF. CDR3 sequence (DNA): TGTGCCAGCAGCCAAGAGGGAGCGACTAATGAAAAACTGTTTTTT.

The chain links TRBV5-1 to TRBJ1-1; 9 bases map to TRBD1. Per germline, CDR1 SGHRS and CDR2 YFSETQ. V was pared by 4 bases and J by 1 base, with 5 bases of the junction left unmatched. The CDR3 is 15 amino acids. CDR3 coding DNA: TGCGCCAGCAGCCCGGAGGACAGGGGGAACACTGAAGCTTTCTTT. Translation: CASSPEDRGNTEAFF.

J is TRBJ1-1 and V is TRBV6-2 or TRBV6-3; no definite D call. V was pared by 4 bases and J by 4 bases, with 10 bases between. Germline V gene lookup returns CDR1 MNHEY and CDR2 SVGEGT. The CDR3 length is 13 residues. The CDR3 coding sequence is TGTGCCAGCAGTTGGGCTTACGGCACTGAAGCTTTCTTT. Its protein product is CASSWAYGTEAFF.

The gene calls are TRBV6-5 and TRBJ2-7, with D hard to call. Germline V gene lookup returns CDR1 MNHEY and CDR2 SVGAGI. The CDR3 runs to 16 residues. The ends were cut back, 4 bases at V and 2 bases at J, with 18 bases in the middle. Here the CDR3 DNA reads TGTGCCAGCAGTTTTTTCCCGGACGCCATCCCCTACGAGCAGTACTTC. Residues: CASSFFPDAIPYEQYF.

The genes are TRBV29-1 and TRBJ2-3; no reliable D call. The V gene lost 2 bases and the J gene lost 4 bases, with 13 bases spanning the gap. The V gene's germline CDR1 is SQVTM and CDR2 ANQGSEA. CDR3 size: 14 residues. The chain's CDR3 is CSVENPRAPDTQYF. The CDR3 bases are TGCAGCGTTGAAAACCCACGGGCCCCAGATACGCAGTATTTT.

This chain joins TRBV4-1 and TRBJ2-1; TRBD2 is a possible D gene (6 bases). CDR3 length: 14 residues. Trimming left V 1 base short and J 8 bases short, with 12 bases between. Germline V CDR1 and CDR2: MGHRA, YSYEKL. The CDR3, as DNA: TGCGCCAGCAGCCAAGGCAGGCGGGATGATGAGCAGTTCTTC. It translates to CASSQGRRDDEQFF.

This rearrangement joins TRBV7-8 to TRBJ2-1; D not certain. The ends were cut back, 3 bases at V and 6 bases at J, with 15 bases in the middle. CDR3 length: 15 residues. Germline assignment: CDR1 SGHVS and CDR2 FQNEAQ. The CDR3 sequence: CASSFSGLVGNEQFF. For the CDR3, the DNA is TGTGCCAGCAGCTTCAGTGGGTTGGTCGGCAATGAGCAGTTCTTC. The full variable domain, in which reference TRBV7-8 and TRBJ2-1 provide the parts outside the CDR3, is GAGVSQSPRYKVAKRGQDVALRCDPISGHVSLFWYQQALGQGPEFLTYFQNEAQLDKSGLPSDRFFAERPEGSVSTLKIQRTQQEDSAVYLCASSFSGLVGNEQFFGPGTRLTVL.

The gene calls are TRBV24-1 and TRBJ1-1; the D is unclear. CDR3 size: 12 residues. CDR1 and CDR2 (germline): KGHDR, SFDVKD. The V and J ends lost 6 bases and 3 bases respectively, with 7 bases between them. The CDR3, as DNA: TGTGCCACCAGTCCCGGGGACACTGAAGCTTTCTTT. It is translated as CATSPGDTEAFF.

The chain links TRBV18 to TRBJ2-5, with 8 bases fitting TRBD1. The junction had 8 bases not matched to a gene; V was cut back by 2 bases and J by 6 bases. The CDR3 sequence is 15 residues long. Germline V gene sequence: CDR1 KGHSH, CDR2 LQKENI. The CDR3 loop is CASSPTSDRGKTQYF. DNA for the CDR3: TGTGCCAGCTCACCAACCTCCGACAGGGGCAAGACCCAGTACTTC.

In its sample, this clone was seen once. The V call is TRBV19, the J call TRBJ1-1, with no clear D. Trimming removed 10 bases at V and 0 bases at J, with 12 bases between. Germline CDR1 LNHDA, CDR2 SQIVND (reference sequence). The CDR3 covers 13 residues. CDR3 in DNA: TGTGCCACCCGGGCCAGGATGAACACTGAAGCTTTCTTT. It codes for CATRARMNTEAFF.

The chain carries TRBV6-6 and TRBJ2-2; D uncertain. V lost 8 bases, J lost 0 bases, and 7 bases lay in between. CDR3 length: 13 residues. Germline CDR1 is MNHNY and CDR2 is SVGAGI (reference sequence). The CDR3 is CASLAANTGELFF. The CDR3 DNA reads TGTGCCAGCCTGGCAGCGAACACCGGGGAGCTGTTTTTT.

This chain uses TRBV7-3 with TRBJ2-2, with 7 positions matching TRBD1. The CDR3 spans 17 residues. Germline CDR1 SGHTA, CDR2 FQGTGA. The trim removed 5 bases at V and 3 bases at J, leaving 12 bases unmatched. The CDR3 coding sequence is TGTGCCAGCAGCCCACAGGGACAGAGGGTTGACACCGGGGAGCTGTTTTTT. It translates to CASSPQGQRVDTGELFF.

Remarks on this clone: The sample carries other DNA sequences with the same CDR3. This chain connects TRBV7-2 to TRBJ2-7; unclear D gene. The CDR3 totals 13 residues. The V end lost 0 bases, the J end lost 1 base, and 4 bases lay between the germline ends. CDR1 and CDR2 (germline): SGHTA, FQGNSA. CDR3 nucleotides: TGTGCCAGCAGCTTAGCAGGGTCCTACGAGCAGTACTTC. It translates to CASSLAGSYEQYF.

This clone was detected once. The chain carries TRBV30 and TRBJ1-6; D gene unclear. V lost 6 bases to trimming and J lost 5 bases, with 11 bases between them. In germline, CDR1 is GTSNPN, CDR2 SVGIG (reference sequence). This CDR3 region has 13 residues. Here the CDR3 DNA reads TGTGCCTGCGGTCGTTGGGATAATTCACCCCTCCACTTT. This codes for CACGRWDNSPLHF.